This T cell receptor (beta chain) was recorded in a study of shared clonotypes between healthy human individuals. Study overall: The donor pool was made up of a couple of women and three men aged 18 to 49.

Whole-study results and caveats: Across a handful of donors, naive CD4 shared roughly 5%, naive CD8 under 4%, memory CD4 less than 2.5%, memory CD8 0.4% to 0.5%.

The CDR3 is made up of 13 amino acids. The V and J ends lost 0 bases and 11 bases respectively, with 13 bases between them. Germline lookup yields CDR1 MNHNS and CDR2 SASEGT. Assay used: immunoSEQ multiplex PCR; TCRdb lists only in-frame clones, some missing. The sample shows millions of clones, approximately 93% of them seen only once. To note about this clone: Its antigen is undetermined.

This clonotype was sampled from a man aged 18 to 35 in good health. Some clones in this sample may be carry-over from other donors' samples. Sequencing was done on a sample of naive CD4+ T cells from PBMCs. Sample subset: CD45RA+ positively selected. The chain carries TRBV6-1 and TRBJ1-2; D is unclear. CDR3 sequence: CASSEASTFSYTF. Here the CDR3 DNA reads TGTGCCAGCAGTGAAGCTTCGACTTTCTCTTACACCTTC.